These T cell receptor beta chains were read from a single sample in a study of T cell responses to AZD1222 COVID-19 vaccine. Using immunoSEQ multiplex PCR, the repertoire was profiled, and TCRdb retains in-frame clones only, with some absent. This sample has about 130,000 clones, with roughly 93% found just once. The source material was peripheral blood, sampled 28 days after the second AZD1222 dose. Receptor source: an adult who received the AZD1222 COVID-19 vaccine. CDR3s include the opening cysteine and the closing phenylalanine or tryptophan. Each record gives: D gene, J gene, clone size, CDR3 length, V gene, CDR3 protein, CDR3 DNA. D genes are given only for firm matches. Some rows mark clone size as missing; the rest say once, few, many or name a class of expanded clone.

D: -; J: TRBJ1-3; size: -; length: 17; V: TRBV30; CDR3: CAWSVLLGANSGNTIYF; DNA: TGTGCCTGGAGTGTACTGCTGGGGGCGAACTCTGGAAACACCATATATTTT
D: -; J: TRBJ2-7; size: few; length: 12; V: TRBV30; CDR3: CAWSVGTYEQYF; DNA: TGTGCCTGGAGTGTAGGGACCTACGAGCAGTACTTC
D: TRBD2; J: TRBJ2-1; size: -; length: 12; V: TRBV2; CDR3: CASNLGRVEQFF; DNA: TGTGCCAGCAACTTGGGGAGGGTTGAGCAGTTCTTC
D: -; J: TRBJ1-1; size: -; length: 14; V: TRBV7-2; CDR3: CASSLLSGVTEAFF; DNA: TGTGCCAGCAGCCTACTGTCAGGGGTCACTGAAGCTTTCTTT
D: -; J: TRBJ1-1; size: -; length: 15; V: TRBV6-5; CDR3: CASSYGGAFGTEAFF; DNA: TGTGCCAGCAGTTACGGGGGGGCGTTCGGCACTGAAGCTTTCTTT
D: -; J: TRBJ1-6; size: few; length: 16; V: TRBV27; CDR3: CASSLFGGRISSPLHF; DNA: TGTGCCAGCAGTTTATTTGGCGGCAGGATAAGTTCACCCCTCCACTTT
D: TRBD1; J: TRBJ2-2; size: few; length: 17; V: TRBV5-1; CDR3: CASSQKRTGGNTGELFF; DNA: TGCGCCAGCAGCCAAAAAAGGACAGGCGGGAACACCGGGGAGCTGTTTTTT
D: -; J: TRBJ1-6; size: once; length: 14; V: TRBV30; CDR3: CAWSVGSGDSPLHF; DNA: TGTGCCTGGAGTGTCGGGTCAGGGGATTCACCCCTCCACTTT
D: -; J: TRBJ2-4; size: -; length: 14; V: TRBV19; CDR3: CASSMPLAKNIQYF; DNA: TGTGCCAGTAGTATGCCACTAGCCAAAAACATTCAGTACTTC
D: TRBD1; J: TRBJ1-5; size: -; length: 15; V: TRBV15; CDR3: CATSRDRVGNQPQHF; DNA: TGTGCCACCAGCCGGGACAGGGTCGGCAATCAGCCCCAGCATTTT